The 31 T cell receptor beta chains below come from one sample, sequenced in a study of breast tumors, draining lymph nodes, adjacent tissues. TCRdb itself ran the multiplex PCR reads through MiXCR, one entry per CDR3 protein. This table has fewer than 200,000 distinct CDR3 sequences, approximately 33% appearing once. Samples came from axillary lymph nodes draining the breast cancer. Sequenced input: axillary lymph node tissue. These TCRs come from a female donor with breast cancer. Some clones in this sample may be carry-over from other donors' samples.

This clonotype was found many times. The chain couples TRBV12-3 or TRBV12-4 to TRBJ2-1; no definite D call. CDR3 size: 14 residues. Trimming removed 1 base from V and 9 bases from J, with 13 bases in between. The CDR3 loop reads CASSLVAAKGEQFF. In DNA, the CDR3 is TGTGCCAGCAGTTTAGTGGCTGCGAAGGGTGAGCAGTTCTTC.

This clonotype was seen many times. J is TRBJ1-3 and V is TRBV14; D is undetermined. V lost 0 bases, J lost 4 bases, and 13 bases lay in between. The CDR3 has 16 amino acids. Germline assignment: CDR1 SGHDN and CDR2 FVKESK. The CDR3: CASSQDLSTSGNTIYF. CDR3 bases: TGTGCCAGCAGCCAAGATCTTTCGACGTCCGGAAACACCATATATTTT.

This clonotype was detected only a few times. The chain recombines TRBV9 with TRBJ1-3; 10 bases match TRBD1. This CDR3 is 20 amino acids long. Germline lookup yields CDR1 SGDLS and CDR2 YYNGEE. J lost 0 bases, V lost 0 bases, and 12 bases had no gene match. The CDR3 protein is CASSVAPGQGPPSSGNTIYF. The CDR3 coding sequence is TGTGCCAGCAGCGTAGCCCCGGGACAGGGGCCCCCTAGCTCTGGAAACACCATATATTTT.

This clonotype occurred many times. Written as DNA, the CDR3 is TGTGCCAGCAGCTTAAGTGGGCGGGGCTCATGGGATACGCAGTATTTT. It encodes CASSLSGRGSWDTQYF. This rearrangement joins TRBV7-3 to TRBJ2-3, with D maybe TRBD2 (6 bases). V was cut by 1 base and J by 6 bases, with 17 bases left in between. This CDR3 comprises 16 residues. Per the germline V gene, CDR1 is SGHTA and CDR2 is FQGTGA.

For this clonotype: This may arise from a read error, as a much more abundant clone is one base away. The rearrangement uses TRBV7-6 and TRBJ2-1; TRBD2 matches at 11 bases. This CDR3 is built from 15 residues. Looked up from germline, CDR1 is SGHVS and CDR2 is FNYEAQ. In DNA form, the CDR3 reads TGTGCCTGCAGCCCTACTAGCGGGAGAGGCAATGAGCAGTTCTTC. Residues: CACSPTSGRGNEQFF.

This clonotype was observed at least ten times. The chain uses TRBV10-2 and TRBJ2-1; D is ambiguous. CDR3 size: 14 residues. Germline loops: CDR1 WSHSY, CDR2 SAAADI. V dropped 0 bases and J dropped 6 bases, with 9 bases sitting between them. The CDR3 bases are TGCGCCAGCAGTGAGTCGAGTGGCTTCAATGAGCAGTTCTTC. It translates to CASSESSGFNEQFF.

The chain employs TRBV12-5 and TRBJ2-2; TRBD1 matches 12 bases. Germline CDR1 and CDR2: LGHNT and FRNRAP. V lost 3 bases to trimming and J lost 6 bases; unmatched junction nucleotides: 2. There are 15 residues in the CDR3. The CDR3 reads CASGFGTGGSGELFF. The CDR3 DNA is TGTGCTAGTGGTTTCGGGACAGGGGGCTCCGGGGAGCTGTTTTTT. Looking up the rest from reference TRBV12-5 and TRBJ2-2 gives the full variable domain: DARVTQTPRHKVTEMGQEVTMRCQPILGHNTVFWYRQTMMQGLELLAYFRNRAPLDDSGMPKDRFSAEMPDATLATLKIQPSEPRDSAVYFCASGFGTGGSGELFFGEGSRLTVL.

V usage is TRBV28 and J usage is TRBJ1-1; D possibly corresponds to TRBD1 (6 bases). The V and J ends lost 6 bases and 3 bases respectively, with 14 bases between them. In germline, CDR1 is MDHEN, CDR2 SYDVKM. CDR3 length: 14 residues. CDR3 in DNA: TGTGCCAGCAGGCGAATACAGGGAGACACTGAAGCTTTCTTT. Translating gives CASRRIQGDTEAFF. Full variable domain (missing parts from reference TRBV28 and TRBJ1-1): DVKVTQSSRYLVKRTGEKVFLECVQDMDHENMFWYRQDPGLGLRLIYFSYDVKMKEKGDIPEGYSVSREKKERFSLILESASTNQTSMYLCASRRIQGDTEAFFGQGTRLTVV.

CDR3 loop: CASRPQGAEQYF. For the CDR3, the DNA is TGTGCCAGCAGACCTCAGGGTGCCGAGCAGTACTTC. This rearrangement joins TRBV6-5 to TRBJ2-7; D possibly corresponds to TRBD1 (5 bases). Trimming removed 6 bases from V and 6 bases from J, with 12 bases in between. Germline lookup yields CDR1 MNHEY and CDR2 SVGAGI. This CDR3 has 12 residues.

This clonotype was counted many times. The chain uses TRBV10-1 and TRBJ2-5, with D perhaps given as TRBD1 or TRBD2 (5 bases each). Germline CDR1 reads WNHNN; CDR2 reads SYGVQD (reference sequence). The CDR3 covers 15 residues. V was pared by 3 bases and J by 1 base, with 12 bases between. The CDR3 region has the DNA TGCGCCAGCAGTGAAGGGAGACAGATCCAAGAGACCCAGTACTTC. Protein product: CASSEGRQIQETQYF.

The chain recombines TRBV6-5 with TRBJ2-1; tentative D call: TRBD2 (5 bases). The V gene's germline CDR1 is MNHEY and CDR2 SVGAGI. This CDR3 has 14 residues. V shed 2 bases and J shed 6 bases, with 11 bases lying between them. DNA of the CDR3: TGTGCCAGCAGTTACAAACTAGGAGTCAATGAGCAGTTCTTC. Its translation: CASSYKLGVNEQFF.

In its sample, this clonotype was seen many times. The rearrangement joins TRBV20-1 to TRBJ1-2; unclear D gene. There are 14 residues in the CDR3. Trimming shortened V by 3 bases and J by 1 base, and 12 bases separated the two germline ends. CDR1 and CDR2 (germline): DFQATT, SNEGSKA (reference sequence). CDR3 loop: CSASTNSYNYGYTF. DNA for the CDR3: TGCAGTGCTAGTACAAACTCCTATAACTATGGCTACACCTTC.

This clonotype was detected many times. DNA for the CDR3: TGTGCCAGCAGTTCCCTCGGACCTGACACTGGAAACACCATATATTTT. This sequence encodes CASSSLGPDTGNTIYF. V is TRBV28 and J is TRBJ1-3; D is unresolved. Trimming shortened V by 4 bases and J by 2 bases, and 15 bases separated the two germline ends. Per germline, CDR1 MDHEN and CDR2 SYDVKM. The CDR3 has 16 amino acids.

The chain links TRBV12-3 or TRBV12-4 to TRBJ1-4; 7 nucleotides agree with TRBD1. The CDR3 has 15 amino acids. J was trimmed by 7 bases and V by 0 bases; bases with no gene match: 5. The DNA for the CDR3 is TGTGCCAGCAGTTTAGCAGGGGGCAGGACTGAAAAACTGTTTTTT. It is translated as CASSLAGGRTEKLFF.

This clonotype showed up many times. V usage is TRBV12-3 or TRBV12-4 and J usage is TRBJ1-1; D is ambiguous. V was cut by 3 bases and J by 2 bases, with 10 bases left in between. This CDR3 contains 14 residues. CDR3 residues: CASSFIGQNTEAFF. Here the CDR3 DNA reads TGTGCCAGCAGTTTTATAGGCCAAAACACTGAAGCTTTCTTT.

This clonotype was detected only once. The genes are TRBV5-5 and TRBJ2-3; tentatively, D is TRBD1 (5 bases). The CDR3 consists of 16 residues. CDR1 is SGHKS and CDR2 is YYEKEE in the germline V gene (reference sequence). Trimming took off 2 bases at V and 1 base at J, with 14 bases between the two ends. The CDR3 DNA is TGTGCCAGCAGCTTCCAGGGTCTTTCCCGCACAGATACGCAGTATTTT. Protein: CASSFQGLSRTDTQYF.

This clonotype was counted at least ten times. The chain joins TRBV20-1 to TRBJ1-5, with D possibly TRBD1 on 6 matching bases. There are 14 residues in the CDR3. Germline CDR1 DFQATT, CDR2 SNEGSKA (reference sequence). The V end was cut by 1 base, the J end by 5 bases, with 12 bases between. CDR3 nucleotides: TGCAGTGCTAGAGGGGCGGGGGCGCATCAGCCCCAGCATTTT. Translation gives CSARGAGAHQPQHF.

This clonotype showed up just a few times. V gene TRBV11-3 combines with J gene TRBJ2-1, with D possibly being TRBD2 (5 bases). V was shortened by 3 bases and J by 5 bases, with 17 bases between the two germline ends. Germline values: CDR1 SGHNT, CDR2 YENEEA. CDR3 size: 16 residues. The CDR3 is CASSFYPDGKNNEQFF. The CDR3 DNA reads TGTGCCAGCAGCTTTTACCCCGACGGGAAGAACAATGAGCAGTTCTTC.

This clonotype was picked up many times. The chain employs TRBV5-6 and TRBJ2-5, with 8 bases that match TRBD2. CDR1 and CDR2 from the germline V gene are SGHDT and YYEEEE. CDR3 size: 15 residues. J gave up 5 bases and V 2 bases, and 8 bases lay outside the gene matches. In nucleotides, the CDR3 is TGTGCCAGCAGCTTTGCTGGACTAGCAATGGAGACCCAGTACTTC. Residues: CASSFAGLAMETQYF.

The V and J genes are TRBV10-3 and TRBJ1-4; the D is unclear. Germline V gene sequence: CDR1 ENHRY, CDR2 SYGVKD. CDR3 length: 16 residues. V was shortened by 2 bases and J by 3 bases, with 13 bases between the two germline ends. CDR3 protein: CAISEGRQTSNEKLFF. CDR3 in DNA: TGTGCCATCAGTGAGGGACGGCAGACCTCTAATGAAAAACTGTTTTTT.

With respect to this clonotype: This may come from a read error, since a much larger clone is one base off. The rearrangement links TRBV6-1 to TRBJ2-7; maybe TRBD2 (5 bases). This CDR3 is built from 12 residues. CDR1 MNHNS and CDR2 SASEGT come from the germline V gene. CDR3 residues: CASSVAQYEQHF. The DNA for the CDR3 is TGTGCCAGCAGTGTAGCGCAATACGAGCAGCACTTC.

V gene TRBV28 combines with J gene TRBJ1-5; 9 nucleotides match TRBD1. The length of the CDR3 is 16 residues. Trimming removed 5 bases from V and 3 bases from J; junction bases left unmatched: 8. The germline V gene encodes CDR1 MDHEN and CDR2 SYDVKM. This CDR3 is CASSIGQGPVNQPQHF. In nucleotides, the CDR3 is TGTGCCAGCAGTATCGGACAGGGGCCCGTCAATCAGCCCCAGCATTTT.

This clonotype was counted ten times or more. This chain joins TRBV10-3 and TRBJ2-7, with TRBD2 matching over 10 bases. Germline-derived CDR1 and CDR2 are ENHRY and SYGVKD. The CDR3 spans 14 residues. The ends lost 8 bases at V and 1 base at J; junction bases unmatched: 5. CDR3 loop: CAILAGGRSYEQYF. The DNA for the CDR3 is TGTGCCATCTTAGCGGGAGGTCGGTCCTACGAGCAGTACTTC.

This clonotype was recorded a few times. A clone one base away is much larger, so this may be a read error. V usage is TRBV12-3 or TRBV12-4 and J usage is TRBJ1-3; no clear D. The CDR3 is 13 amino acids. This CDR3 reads CASSPGLGNTIHF. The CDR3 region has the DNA TGTGCCAGCAGCCCCGGACTAGGAAACACCATACATTTT.

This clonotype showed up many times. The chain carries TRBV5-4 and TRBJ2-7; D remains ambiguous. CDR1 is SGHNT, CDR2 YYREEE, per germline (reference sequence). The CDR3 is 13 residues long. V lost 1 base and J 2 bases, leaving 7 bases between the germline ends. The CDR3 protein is CASSLWGTYEQYF. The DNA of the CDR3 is TGTGCCAGCAGCTTGTGGGGAACCTACGAGCAGTACTTC.

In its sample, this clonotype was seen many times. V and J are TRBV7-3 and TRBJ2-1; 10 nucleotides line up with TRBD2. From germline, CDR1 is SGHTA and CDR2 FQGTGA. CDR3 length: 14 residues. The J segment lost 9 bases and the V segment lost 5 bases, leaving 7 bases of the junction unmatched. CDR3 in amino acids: CASSRGLASGEQFF. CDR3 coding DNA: TGTGCCAGCAGCAGGGGACTAGCGAGTGGTGAGCAGTTCTTC.

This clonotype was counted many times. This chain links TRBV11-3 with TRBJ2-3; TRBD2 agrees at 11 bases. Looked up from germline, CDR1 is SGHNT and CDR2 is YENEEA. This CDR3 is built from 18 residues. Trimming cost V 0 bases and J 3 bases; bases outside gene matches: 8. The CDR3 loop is CASSLETPTSGVTDTQYF. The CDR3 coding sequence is TGTGCCAGCAGCTTAGAGACACCGACTAGCGGGGTTACAGATACGCAGTATTTT.

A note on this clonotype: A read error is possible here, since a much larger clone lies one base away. The CDR3 region is CASSYDRWGVAGNTTYF. The CDR3 nucleotides are TGTGCCAGCAGCTACGATCGATGGGGGGTGGCTGGAAACACCACATATTTT. V gene TRBV5-6 combines with J gene TRBJ1-3, with D perhaps matching TRBD1 (5 bases). Germline V gene data show CDR1 as SGHDT and CDR2 as YYEEEE. The CDR3 length is 17 residues. The full variable domain, completed using reference TRBV5-6 and TRBJ1-3, is DAGVTQSPTHLIKTRGQQVTLRCSPKSGHDTVSWYQQALGQGPQFIFQYYEEEERQRGNFPDRFSGHQFPNYSSELNVNALLLGDSALYLCASSYDRWGVAGNTTYFGEGSWLTVV.

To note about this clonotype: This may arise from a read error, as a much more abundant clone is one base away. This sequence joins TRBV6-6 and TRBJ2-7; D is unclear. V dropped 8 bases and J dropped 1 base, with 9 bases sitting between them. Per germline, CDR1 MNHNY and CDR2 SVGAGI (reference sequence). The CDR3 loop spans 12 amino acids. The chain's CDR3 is CASGRHSYEQYF. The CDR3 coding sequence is TGTGCCAGCGGACGACATTCCTACGAGCAGTACTTC.

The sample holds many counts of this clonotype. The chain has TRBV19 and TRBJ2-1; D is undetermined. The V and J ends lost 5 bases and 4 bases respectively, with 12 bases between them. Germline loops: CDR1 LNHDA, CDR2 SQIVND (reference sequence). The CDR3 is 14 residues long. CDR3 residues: CASSEVNRYNEQFF. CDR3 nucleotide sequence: TGTGCCAGTAGTGAGGTTAATAGATACAATGAGCAGTTCTTC.

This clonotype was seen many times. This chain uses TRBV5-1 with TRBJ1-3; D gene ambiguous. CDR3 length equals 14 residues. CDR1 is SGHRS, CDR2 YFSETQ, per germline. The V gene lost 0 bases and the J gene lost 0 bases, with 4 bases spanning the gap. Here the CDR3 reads CASSLASSGNTIYF. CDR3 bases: TGCGCCAGCAGCTTGGCCAGCTCTGGAAACACCATATATTTT.